The 27 T cell receptor beta chains presented below share a single source sample, sequenced in a study of identical twins. Via MiXCR, TCRdb re-called the 5' RACE reads, giving one row per CDR3 protein. Here the sample spans 450,000 to 500,000 distinct CDR3 sequences, roughly an eighth being singletons. Another study also made use of these data, one on yellow fever vaccine responses in identical twins.

The sample was CD4+ T cells sorted from blood. The receptors were sampled from a woman aged 18-29 years in good health.

This clonotype appeared a few times. This chain connects TRBV27 to TRBJ2-7; D possibly corresponds to TRBD1 (5 bases). Trimming removed 5 bases from V and 2 bases from J, with 19 bases in between. Per germline, CDR1 MNHEY and CDR2 SMNVEV (reference sequence). There are 16 residues in the CDR3. CDR3 coding DNA: TGTGCCAGCAGTCGTCAGCTGACAGTGGGTACCTACGAGCAGTACTTC. Translation: CASSRQLTVGTYEQYF.

The J gene is TRBJ2-1, the V gene TRBV29-1, with TRBD2 matching 11 bases. Germline values: CDR1 SQVTM, CDR2 ANQGSEA. CDR3 length: 15 residues. Trimming removed 4 bases from V and 2 bases from J; junction bases left unmatched: 4. The CDR3: CSVAQTSGTYNEQFF. As DNA, the CDR3 is TGCAGCGTTGCCCAGACTAGCGGGACCTACAATGAGCAGTTCTTC.

The chain combines TRBV25-1 with TRBJ2-2; possibly TRBD1 for D (6 bases). Germline CDR1 and CDR2: MGHDK and SYGVNS. This CDR3 comprises 17 residues. Trimming took off 2 bases at V and 4 bases at J, with 17 bases between the two ends. CDR3 DNA sequence: TGTGCCAGCAGTGAAGAGGCGCAGGGGAAAGGCACCGGGGAGCTGTTTTTT. Amino acids: CASSEEAQGKGTGELFF. Full variable domain (outside the CDR3, taken from reference TRBV25-1 and TRBJ2-2): EADIYQTPRYLVIGTGKKITLECSQTMGHDKMYWYQQDPGMELHLIHYSYGVNSTEKGDLSSESTVSRIRTEHFPLTLESARPSHTSQYLCASSEEAQGKGTGELFFGEGSRLTVL.

The chain recombines TRBV14 with TRBJ2-1; 9 positions agree with TRBD1. The trim removed 3 bases at V and 2 bases at J, leaving 5 bases unmatched. This CDR3 has 16 residues. Germline V gene data show CDR1 as SGHDN and CDR2 as FVKESK. The CDR3, as DNA: TGTGCCAGCAGCCACCTTAGGACAGGGGCCTACAATGAGCAGTTCTTC. Protein: CASSHLRTGAYNEQFF.

The V call is TRBV20-1, the J call TRBJ1-2; no clear D gene. The CDR3 covers 11 residues. The germline CDR1 and CDR2 sequences are DFQATT and SNEGSKA (reference sequence). V shed 6 bases and J shed 2 bases, with 7 bases lying between them. In DNA, the CDR3 is TGCAGTGCAGGACGGAACTATGGCTACACCTTC. Amino acids: CSAGRNYGYTF.

The chain employs TRBV18 and TRBJ2-7; possibly TRBD2 for D (5 bases). Germline V gene data show CDR1 as KGHSH and CDR2 as LQKENI. V shed 1 base and J shed 2 bases, with 9 bases lying between them. The CDR3 runs to 14 residues. CDR3: CASSPLSSAYEQYF. CDR3 in DNA: TGTGCCAGCTCACCACTCAGTAGCGCCTACGAGCAGTACTTC. Combining the CDR3 with reference TRBV18 and TRBJ2-7 gives the whole variable domain NAGVMQNPRHLVRRRGQEARLRCSPMKGHSHVYWYRQLPEEGLKFMVYLQKENIIDESGMPKERFSAEFPKEGPSILRIQQVVRGDSAAYFCASSPLSSAYEQYFGPGTRLTVT.

The chain has TRBV6-5 and TRBJ2-6, with D uncertain. Trimming took 0 bases from V and 2 from J, leaving 5 bases between them. CDR1 is MNHEY, CDR2 SVGAGI, per germline. The CDR3 covers 15 residues. As DNA, the CDR3 is TGTGCCAGCAGTTACTCTTTGGCTGGGGCCAACGTCCTGACTTTC. This sequence encodes CASSYSLAGANVLTF.

This sequence joins TRBV5-4 and TRBJ2-3; tentative D call: TRBD1 (5 bases). This CDR3 is 15 amino acids long. Germline V gene lookup returns CDR1 SGHNT and CDR2 YYREEE (reference sequence). Deletions cut 1 base from V and 2 bases from J, with 11 bases between. CDR3 protein: CASSLSTGYTDTQYF. In nucleotides, the CDR3 is TGTGCCAGCAGCTTGAGCACAGGATACACAGATACGCAGTATTTT.

This clonotype was seen a few times. The chain combines TRBV12-3 or TRBV12-4 with TRBJ1-2; 10 bases agree with TRBD1. Unmatched junction bases numbered 9, after V lost 4 bases and J lost 10 bases. The CDR3 has 14 amino acids. The CDR3 reads CASSWKTGGADYTF. The CDR3 DNA reads TGTGCCAGCAGTTGGAAGACAGGGGGCGCGGACTACACCTTC.

The rearrangement links TRBV20-1 to TRBJ2-7, with D perhaps TRBD1 (7 bases). This CDR3 is 16 amino acids long. V was clipped by 1 base and J by 0 bases, with 16 bases between them. Per the germline V gene, CDR1 is DFQATT and CDR2 is SNEGSKA (reference sequence). In DNA form, the CDR3 reads TGCAGTGCTAGAGCCCTGCAGGGGGGAATCTCCTACGAGCAGTACTTC. As protein: CSARALQGGISYEQYF.

This clonotype was seen a handful of times. The J gene is TRBJ2-3, the V gene TRBV15; the D gene is possibly TRBD2 (5 bases). Germline V gene sequence: CDR1 LNHNV, CDR2 YYDKDF (reference sequence). Trimming took 3 bases from V and 0 from J, leaving 13 bases between them. The length of the CDR3 is 16 residues. CDR3 residues: CATSSSRRGSTDTQYF. CDR3 DNA: TGTGCCACCAGCAGTTCGCGCCGGGGTAGCACAGATACGCAGTATTTT.

This sequence joins TRBV5-6 and TRBJ2-1, with TRBD2 identical over 7 bases. Trimming took 3 bases from V and 6 from J; bases not matched to a gene: 15. Germline loops: CDR1 SGHDT, CDR2 YYEEEE. This CDR3 is 17 amino acids long. The DNA of the CDR3 is TGTGCCAGCAGCTGGGAGGGGACTGCTGTAAGGTCCAATGAGCAGTTCTTC. It yields the protein CASSWEGTAVRSNEQFF.

This clonotype appeared a few times. The chain employs TRBV12-3 or TRBV12-4 and TRBJ2-1; 9 nucleotides line up with TRBD2. V trimming: 7 bases; J trimming: 4 bases; junction bases outside the gene matches: 8. The CDR3 contains 15 residues. This CDR3 is CASIRAGGPYNEQFF. The CDR3 nucleotides are TGTGCCAGCATTCGAGCGGGAGGACCTTACAATGAGCAGTTCTTC.

This clonotype has just a few counts. This CDR3 reads CASSFVQGGGELFF. CDR3 sequence (DNA): TGTGCCAGCAGCTTTGTACAGGGCGGCGGGGAGCTGTTTTTT. The chain uses TRBV11-2 and TRBJ2-2; D is perhaps TRBD1 (6 bases). Trimming took off 3 bases at V and 7 bases at J, with 12 bases between the two ends. Per germline, CDR1 SGHAT and CDR2 FQNNGV. The CDR3 sequence is 14 residues long.

The CDR3 bases are TGTGCCTCAGGGCAGGCCTATAAAGAGACCCAGTACTTC. This gives the protein CASGQAYKETQYF. The genes are TRBV30 and TRBJ2-5; D may be TRBD1 (5 bases). The CDR3 runs 13 residues. The germline V gene has CDR1 GTSNPN and CDR2 SVGIG (reference sequence). The germline V and J ends were trimmed by 7 bases and 3 bases, with 15 bases remaining between them.

The rearrangement uses TRBV7-3 and TRBJ2-3, with TRBD1 identical over 8 bases. This CDR3 is 14 amino acids long. J was trimmed by 3 bases and V by 5 bases; bases with no gene match: 4. The germline CDR1 and CDR2 sequences are SGHTA and FQGTGA. Here the CDR3 reads CASSLRGQTDTQYF. Here the CDR3 DNA reads TGTGCCAGCAGCCTCAGGGGGCAGACAGATACGCAGTATTTT.

The rearrangement links TRBV28 to TRBJ2-7, with 7 nucleotides matching TRBD2. V lost 6 bases to trimming and J lost 3 bases; unmatched junction nucleotides: 5. The CDR3 runs 13 residues. Per germline, CDR1 MDHEN and CDR2 SYDVKM. The DNA for the CDR3 is TGTGCCAGCAGCAGACTAGCTTTCTACGAGCAGTACTTC. Residues: CASSRLAFYEQYF.

This clonotype has only a few counts. V usage is TRBV12-3 or TRBV12-4 and J usage is TRBJ1-1; weak D call: TRBD1 (5 bases). This CDR3 spans 15 amino acids. V lost 7 bases, J lost 0 bases, and 15 bases lay in between. The CDR3 DNA sequence: TGTGCCAGCACGTACTTGGGGACGATGAACACTGAAGCTTTCTTT. This sequence encodes CASTYLGTMNTEAFF.

This clonotype was observed at least ten times. The chain has TRBV9 and TRBJ2-6; TRBD1 agrees at 10 bases. The CDR3 contains 17 residues. The ends lost 3 bases at V and 4 bases at J; junction bases unmatched: 7. CDR1 and CDR2 from the germline V gene are SGDLS and YYNGEE. The DNA of the CDR3 is TGTGCCAGCAGCGCGACGGGACAGGGGACCGGGGCCAACGTCCTGACTTTC. Protein product: CASSATGQGTGANVLTF.

This clonotype has a count of ten or more. The gene calls are TRBV29-1 and TRBJ2-5; D unclear. The germline V and J ends were trimmed by 4 bases and 4 bases, with 7 bases remaining between them. The germline gives CDR1 SQVTM, CDR2 ANQGSEA. This CDR3 spans 11 amino acids. The CDR3 here is CSVASRETQYF. The CDR3 bases are TGCAGCGTTGCCAGCCGAGAGACCCAGTACTTC.

This clonotype has a count of ten or more. The chain has TRBV4-2 and TRBJ2-5; 9 bases agree with TRBD2. The germline CDR1 and CDR2 sequences are LGHNA and YNFKEQ. V trimming: 0 bases; J trimming: 1 base; junction bases outside the gene matches: 6. The CDR3 has 17 residues. The CDR3 loop reads CASSQDVSGGIQETQYF. The CDR3, as DNA: TGTGCCAGCAGCCAAGACGTAAGCGGGGGGATCCAAGAGACCCAGTACTTC.

The J gene is TRBJ2-3, the V gene TRBV28; 9 nucleotides agree with TRBD2. V shed 8 bases and J 4 bases; nucleotides not matched to a gene: 10. The CDR3 runs 15 residues. Germline values: CDR1 MDHEN, CDR2 SYDVKM. CDR3 loop: CASGKRGAGADTQYF. The CDR3 bases are TGTGCCAGCGGAAAGCGGGGGGCCGGGGCAGATACGCAGTATTTT.

This clonotype was seen a few times. The chain recombines TRBV28 with TRBJ2-7; weak D call: TRBD2 (6 bases). The CDR3 contains 15 residues. Germline lookup yields CDR1 MDHEN and CDR2 SYDVKM. V shed 3 bases and J shed 1 base, with 13 bases lying between them. CDR3 in amino acids: CASSLIGGKSYEQYF. The CDR3 DNA reads as TGTGCCAGCAGTTTGATCGGGGGAAAATCCTACGAGCAGTACTTC.

The chain combines TRBV11-2 with TRBJ2-3; maybe TRBD1 (6 bases). V was trimmed by 3 bases and J by 0 bases, leaving 16 bases between them. CDR3 size: 17 residues. Germline-derived CDR1 and CDR2 are SGHAT and FQNNGV. The DNA for the CDR3 is TGTGCCAGCAGCTTGGCCAGGACAGCCACTAGCACAGATACGCAGTATTTT. It encodes CASSLARTATSTDTQYF.

J is TRBJ2-5 and V is TRBV20-1, with 11 nucleotides matching TRBD2. Looked up from germline, CDR1 is DFQATT and CDR2 is SNEGSKA (reference sequence). This CDR3 has 13 amino acids. J lost 9 bases, V lost 3 bases, and 6 bases had no gene match. The CDR3 region has the DNA TGCAGTGCTAGTAGCGGGAGGGGGGCGGCCCAGTACTTC. Amino acid sequence: CSASSGRGAAQYF.

The V gene is TRBV6-1, the J gene TRBJ1-2, with 7 bases identical to TRBD1. This CDR3 region has 14 residues. V dropped 7 bases and J dropped 4; count of bases not matched to a gene: 9. Germline V gives CDR1 MNHNS, CDR2 SASEGT. This CDR3 is CASTLGQRSYGYTF. Written as DNA, the CDR3 is TGTGCCAGCACTCTGGGACAGCGCTCCTATGGCTACACCTTC.

This chain uses TRBV7-8 with TRBJ2-7, with 7 bases that match TRBD1. Per the germline V gene, CDR1 is SGHVS and CDR2 is FQNEAQ. The V and J ends lost 4 bases and 0 bases, in that order; junction bases with no gene match: 6. The CDR3 consists of 15 residues. In DNA form, the CDR3 reads TGTGCCAGCAGCTCCAACAGGGGCTTCTCCTACGAGCAGTACTTC. Translation: CASSSNRGFSYEQYF.